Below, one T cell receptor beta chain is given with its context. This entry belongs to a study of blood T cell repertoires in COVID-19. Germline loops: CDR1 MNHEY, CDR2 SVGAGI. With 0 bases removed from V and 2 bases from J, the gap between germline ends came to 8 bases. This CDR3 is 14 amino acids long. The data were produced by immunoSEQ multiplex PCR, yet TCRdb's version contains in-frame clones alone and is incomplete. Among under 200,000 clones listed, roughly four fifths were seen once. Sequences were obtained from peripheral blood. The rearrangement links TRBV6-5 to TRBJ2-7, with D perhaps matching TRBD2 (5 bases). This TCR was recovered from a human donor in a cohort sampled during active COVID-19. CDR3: CASSYSAATYEQYF. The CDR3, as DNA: TGTGCCAGCAGTTACTCAGCGGCAACCTACGAGCAGTACTTC.